The 18 T cell receptor beta chains below come from one sample, sequenced in a study of identifying expanded T cells in peripheral blood. Produced via immunoSEQ multiplex PCR; TCRdb's table is partial and in-frame only. The table includes about 100,000 clones, 80% to 90% detected once. Sequencing was performed on blood. Receptors originate from a person aged 18 to 70 in good health.

The chain uses TRBV9 and TRBJ2-2, with D possibly TRBD1 on 6 matching bases. V was trimmed by 0 bases and J by 1 base, leaving 10 bases between them. Germline CDR1 SGDLS, CDR2 YYNGEE. There are 16 residues in the CDR3. For the CDR3, the DNA is TGTGCCAGCAGCGTAGCAGGGGACATGAACACCGGGGAGCTGTTTTTT. Its translation is CASSVAGDMNTGELFF. Full variable domain (rest looked up from reference TRBV9 and TRBJ2-2): DSGVTQTPKHLITATGQRVTLRCSPRSGDLSVYWYQQSLDQGLQFLIQYYNGEERAKGNILERFSAQQFPDLHSELNLSSLELGDSALYFCASSVAGDMNTGELFFGEGSRLTVL.

The chain's CDR3 is CASLLLAGVELYEQYF. The DNA of the CDR3 is TGTGCCAGCCTTCTTTTAGCGGGAGTGGAACTCTACGAGCAGTACTTC. The chain uses TRBV21-1 and TRBJ2-7; the D segment call TRBD2 is taken from the table without a DNA check. TRBV21-1 is listed as a pseudogene. The CDR3 sequence is 16 residues long.

The chain joins TRBV7-3 to TRBJ2-2; 7 bases are shared with TRBD2. The length of the CDR3 is 16 residues. The V gene's germline CDR1 is SGHTA and CDR2 FQGTGA. With 2 bases clipped from V and 0 bases from J, the junction kept 3 bases outside the gene matches. The chain's CDR3 is CASSLRTRANTGELFF. CDR3 bases: TGTGCCAGCAGCTTACGGACTAGAGCGAACACCGGGGAGCTGTTTTTT.

The J gene is TRBJ2-1, the V gene TRBV10-3; 11 nucleotides agree with TRBD2. Germline CDR1 is ENHRY and CDR2 is SYGVKD. The CDR3 has 17 amino acids. Trimming at V came to 6 bases and at J to 5 bases, leaving 12 bases not matched to a gene. The CDR3 is CAISRTGGTSGNNEQFF. Here the CDR3 DNA reads TGTGCCATCAGCAGAACGGGGGGGACTAGCGGCAACAATGAGCAGTTCTTC.

In the case of this clone: The DNA is omitted, as the CDR3 cannot be located on it reliably, and the CDR3 follows TCRdb's listing. The chain links TRBV29-1 to TRBJ2-3; no check of the table's D call, TRBD2, against the DNA was made. The CDR3 is 8 amino acids long, termini counted. Germline V gene data show CDR1 as SQVTM and CDR2 as ANQGSEA. This CDR3 is CSVGAGNF.

The chain couples TRBV7-3 to TRBJ2-2; 10 nucleotides agree with TRBD1. J was trimmed by 4 bases and V by 5 bases; bases with no gene match: 4. The CDR3 runs to 15 residues. From germline, CDR1 is SGHTA and CDR2 FQGTGA. The CDR3 protein is CASSLGTGVTGELFF. The CDR3 DNA follows: TGTGCCAGCAGCCTGGGGACAGGGGTCACCGGGGAGCTGTTTTTT.

The chain joins TRBV5-1 to TRBJ1-6; 10 bases are a match to TRBD1. Germline CDR1 SGHRS, CDR2 YFSETQ. The CDR3 contains 18 residues. Trimming removed 4 bases from V and 1 base from J; junction bases left unmatched: 8. The CDR3 reads CASSVGRDRGSYNSPLHF. CDR3 bases: TGCGCCAGCAGCGTTGGGAGGGACAGGGGATCCTATAATTCACCCCTCCACTTT.

This clone occurred a few times. Here the CDR3 reads CAISETGAPDYGYTF. The CDR3 nucleotides read TGTGCCATCAGTGAGACAGGGGCGCCTGACTATGGCTACACCTTC. The gene calls are TRBV10-3 and TRBJ1-2; 7 nucleotides align to TRBD1. Germline V lookup: CDR1 ENHRY, CDR2 SYGVKD. This CDR3 has 15 residues. V was pared by 2 bases and J by 3 bases, with 6 bases of the junction left unmatched.

The CDR3: CASSLTVTDSGNTIYF. The CDR3 coding sequence is TGTGCCAGCAGCTTGACCGTGACGGACTCTGGAAACACCATATATTTT. The chain recombines TRBV11-2 with TRBJ1-3; D gene ambiguous. The CDR3 consists of 16 residues. Germline V gives CDR1 SGHAT, CDR2 FQNNGV. The V gene lost 3 bases and the J gene lost 0 bases, with 12 bases spanning the gap.

This clone was detected only once. This chain joins TRBV6-5 and TRBJ1-1; 7 positions agree with TRBD1. CDR3 length: 13 residues. Per germline, CDR1 MNHEY and CDR2 SVGAGI. V shed 6 bases, J shed 4 bases, and the junction held 5 bases outside the gene matches. The CDR3 protein is CASRLQGRTEAFF. In nucleotides, the CDR3 is TGTGCCAGCAGATTACAGGGGCGCACTGAAGCTTTCTTT.

Points on this clone: Its ends do not fully match the called genes, so a read error is possible. The CDR3 loop reads CGAGGGDTQYF. The CDR3 DNA sequence: TGCGGGGCGGGAGGTGGAGATACGCAGTATTTT. This sequence joins TRBV6-6 and TRBJ2-3; TRBD2 aligns across 8 bases. Germline-derived CDR1 and CDR2 are MNHNY and SVGAGI (reference sequence). CDR3 length equals 11 residues.

CDR3 coding DNA: TGTGCCAGCAGTGGTTTTTGGACCGGGATCACTGAAGCTTTCTTT. Translating it yields CASSGFWTGITEAFF. The chain carries TRBV6-1 and TRBJ1-1; no clear D gene. Trimming removed 4 bases from V and 4 bases from J, with 16 bases in between. Germline V lookup: CDR1 MNHNS, CDR2 SASEGT. This CDR3 has 15 residues.

The chain is built from TRBV5-1 and TRBJ2-1, with TRBD2 matching 9 bases. Germline V gives CDR1 SGHRS, CDR2 YFSETQ. The CDR3 is 18 residues long. Unmatched junction bases numbered 16, after V lost 1 base and J lost 8 bases. The CDR3 region is CASSLSFWRGGVRDEQFF. The CDR3 nucleotides read TGCGCCAGCAGCTTGAGTTTTTGGCGGGGGGGCGTTAGGGATGAGCAGTTCTTC.

This chain uses TRBV11-3 with TRBJ1-2; 7 bases are shared with TRBD1. CDR3 length: 13 amino acids. V gave up 2 bases and J gave up 6 bases; unmatched junction bases: 3. CDR1 is SGHNT, CDR2 YENEEA, per germline. The CDR3 nucleotides read TGTGCCAGCAGCTTACAACAGGGGAATGGCTACACCTTC. Translation gives CASSLQQGNGYTF.

V gene TRBV5-1 combines with J gene TRBJ2-3; the D is unclear. CDR3 size: 15 residues. Germline-derived CDR1 and CDR2 are SGHRS and YFSETQ. V dropped 0 bases and J dropped 3 bases, with 11 bases sitting between them. For the CDR3, the DNA is TGCGCCAGCAGCTTGGAGGGCAGGCGAACAGATACGCAGTATTTT. It specifies CASSLEGRRTDTQYF.

This clone was observed a single time. The chain has TRBV19 and TRBJ2-1, with 15 bases that match TRBD2. Germline CDR1 reads LNHDA; CDR2 reads SQIVND (reference sequence). This CDR3 has 17 amino acids. The trim removed 7 bases at V and 7 bases at J, leaving 11 bases unmatched. The CDR3 loop reads CASTRGGLAGGNNEQFF. As DNA, the CDR3 is TGTGCCAGTACCAGAGGGGGACTAGCGGGAGGCAATAATGAGCAGTTCTTC. The variable domain in full, with the rest retrieved from reference TRBV19 and TRBJ2-1, is DGGITQSPKYLFRKEGQNVTLSCEQNLNHDAMYWYRQDPGQGLRLIYYSQIVNDFQKGDIAEGYSVSREKKESFPLTVTSAQKNPTAFYLCASTRGGLAGGNNEQFFGPGTRLTVL.

This clone has only one observation. The chain has TRBV18 and TRBJ2-3; 7 bases are shared with TRBD2. Trimming removed 3 bases from V and 0 bases from J; junction bases left unmatched: 6. Germline-derived CDR1 and CDR2 are KGHSH and LQKENI. The CDR3 is made up of 16 amino acids. For the CDR3, the DNA is TGTGCCAGCTCACCCCAGGGAGCGGGAAGCACAGATACGCAGTATTTT. Its protein product is CASSPQGAGSTDTQYF.

This sequence joins TRBV13 and TRBJ2-2; possibly TRBD2 for D (7 bases). The germline V and J ends were trimmed by 5 bases and 6 bases, with 19 bases remaining between them. The V gene's germline CDR1 is PRHDT and CDR2 FYEKMQ (reference sequence). This CDR3 has 16 residues. DNA for the CDR3: TGTGCCAGCAGCCGGGGGAGGGGGAAGTACTCCGGGGAGCTGTTTTTT. This sequence encodes CASSRGRGKYSGELFF.